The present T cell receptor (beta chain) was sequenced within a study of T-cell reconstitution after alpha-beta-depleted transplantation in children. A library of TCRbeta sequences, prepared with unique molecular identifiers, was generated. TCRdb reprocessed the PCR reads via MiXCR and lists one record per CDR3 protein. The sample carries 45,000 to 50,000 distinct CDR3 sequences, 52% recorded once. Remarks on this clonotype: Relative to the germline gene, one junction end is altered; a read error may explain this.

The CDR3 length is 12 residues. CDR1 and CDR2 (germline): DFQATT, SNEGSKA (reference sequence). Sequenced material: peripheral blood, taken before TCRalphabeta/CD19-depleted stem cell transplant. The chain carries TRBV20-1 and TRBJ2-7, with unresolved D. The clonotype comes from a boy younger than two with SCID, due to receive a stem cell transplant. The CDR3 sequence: CSARPGVYEQYF. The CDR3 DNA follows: TGCAGTGCTAGACCTGGGGTCTACGAACAGTACTTC.